One sample yielded the 7 T cell receptor beta chains listed below, sequenced in a study of T cells in Graves' hyperthyroidism and ophthalmopathy (dated by TCRdb to the late 2010s). The library was prepared using multiplex PCR. Reads for this sample came from an Illumina HiSeq 2000. The TCR beta CDR3 regions were amplified from RNA transcripts. For the first round of RT-PCR on the TCR CDR3, the HTBI primer set was used together with the Qiagen OneStep RT-PCR kit. The raw public data were reprocessed by TCRdb itself: fastp quality trimming at Q25, MiXCR clonotype calling, in-frame beta chains only. Each CDR3 protein gets just one entry, which takes the most common genes and DNA from the rows behind it. The table for this sample lists a few hundred thousand distinct CDR3 sequences; 20% to 25% of them were counted only once. The ten largest clones capture more than 60% of the sample. Sequenced input: blood. Source of these receptors: a man between 45 and 60 years old with Graves' hyperthyroidism.

This clonotype was observed a handful of times. The V and J genes are TRBV18 and TRBJ2-5; D ambiguous. The CDR3 is 14 residues long. V was pared by 3 bases and J by 4 bases, with 12 bases between. The germline V gene has CDR1 KGHSH and CDR2 LQKENI. The CDR3 here is CASSPYSLAETQYF. The CDR3 DNA is TGTGCCAGCTCACCGTATTCCCTGGCAGAGACCCAGTACTTC.

This clonotype has a count of ten or more. The chain employs TRBV11-2 and TRBJ2-1; 11 bases align to TRBD2. This CDR3 region has 15 residues. Germline assignment: CDR1 SGHAT and CDR2 FQNNGV. The J segment lost 7 bases and the V segment lost 5 bases, leaving 7 bases of the junction unmatched. The CDR3 coding sequence is TGTGCCAGCAGCGCACTAGCGGGAGTTGAGAATGAGCAGTTCTTC. This gives the protein CASSALAGVENEQFF.

The rearrangement links TRBV20-1 to TRBJ2-3, with 11 bases fitting TRBD2. CDR3 size: 15 residues. The ends lost 6 bases at V and 1 base at J; junction bases unmatched: 6. Germline lookup yields CDR1 DFQATT and CDR2 SNEGSKA (reference sequence). The CDR3 nucleotides are TGCAGTGCCAAGAAACTAGCGGGGGGCACAGATACGCAGTATTTT. This codes for CSAKKLAGGTDTQYF.

This clonotype was detected many times. V and J are TRBV6-5 and TRBJ2-7; unclear D gene. Trimming took off 0 bases at V and 3 bases at J, with 15 bases between the two ends. CDR1 is MNHEY, CDR2 SVGAGI, per germline. The CDR3 runs to 16 residues. The CDR3 reads CASSYSNSGLNYEQYF. CDR3 nucleotide sequence: TGTGCCAGCAGTTACTCGAATTCGGGTCTAAACTACGAGCAGTACTTC.

This chain uses TRBV30 with TRBJ2-7; D gene ambiguous. The CDR3 is made up of 13 amino acids. Germline CDR1 is GTSNPN and CDR2 is SVGIG (reference sequence). Between the trimmed V and J ends, which lost 2 bases and 2 bases, there was a span of 10 bases. Here the CDR3 DNA reads TGTGCCTGGAGTCGCGAGAACCCCTACGAGCAGTACTTC. Translated: CAWSRENPYEQYF. The variable domain in full, with the rest retrieved from reference TRBV30 and TRBJ2-7, is SQTIHQWPATLVQPVGSPLSLECTVEGTSNPNLYWYRQAAGRGLQLLFYSVGIGQISSEVPQNLSASRPQDRQFILSSKKLLLSDSGFYLCAWSRENPYEQYFGPGTRLTVT.

The chain recombines TRBV4-1 with TRBJ1-1; 9 bases are shared with TRBD1. There are 15 residues in the CDR3. The V gene end was trimmed by 1 base and the J gene end by 5 bases; junction bases not matched to a gene: 5. Per germline, CDR1 MGHRA and CDR2 YSYEKL. Written as DNA, the CDR3 is TGCGCCAGCAGCCAAGGGGGACAGGGCTATACTGAAGCTTTCTTT. This translates into CASSQGGQGYTEAFF.

This clonotype showed up many times. V gene TRBV9 combines with J gene TRBJ2-7, with D possibly called TRBD1 or TRBD2 (6 bases each). V was clipped by 4 bases and J by 6 bases, with 17 bases between them. The CDR3 is made up of 14 amino acids. The germline V gene encodes CDR1 SGDLS and CDR2 YYNGEE. CDR3 in amino acids: CASSPGPGAGEQYF. The CDR3 coding sequence is TGTGCCAGCAGCCCCGGTCCGGGGGCAGGCGAGCAGTACTTC.